This T cell receptor (beta chain) was captured in a study of blood T cells in healthy people across ages (dated by TCRdb to between 2014 and 2017). For the wider study: In model experiments, template switching captured about one uniquely barcoded TCR beta cDNA molecule for every two T cells. Age-related changes in TCR beta repertoire diversity were measured in the study by deep sequencing normalized with unique cDNA molecular identifiers. Donors were grouped into four age groups: young (average roughly 15 years), middle-aged (about 38), aged (over 55) and long-lived (around 80). To avoid experimental bias, donors of different ages were randomly spread across the sequencing lanes. The study analyzed two additional independent replicas of 1 million unique cDNA reads from the same blood draw for two donors, one aged 18 to 29 and one aged 80 or older. The full study reports these points: There was a strong correlation between observed TCR beta diversity and the percentage of naive T cells measured by flow cytometry. Estimates of total diversity based on one million sequenced T cells were regarded as lower bounds and as underestimates. Bulk unsorted PBMC profiling prevented conclusive comparison of naive and antigen-experienced compartments. Because the CMV infection status of the donors was unknown, age-related changes in expanded clonotypes may potentially have been confounded. The long-lived group showed more naive CD4+ T cells, fewer expanded clones and increased TCR diversity than the aged group, suggesting age selection. As age increased, observed TCR beta diversity per million T cells dropped in a roughly linear way, and a significant reduction was already evident by age about 40.

Library preparation was by 5' RACE. The sequencer listed for this sample is Illumina HiSeq 2500. A second PCR of about 7 to 12 cycles was performed with a sample-barcoded 5' primer and a J-beta primer mix. A template-switch 5' adaptor carrying 12 random nucleotides introduced a unique molecular identifier onto each TCR beta cDNA molecule. Each sample yielded at least 3 million CDR3-containing paired-end reads. First-strand cDNA was synthesized from all RNA with the Mint cDNA synthesis kit, primed by a TRBC-specific oligonucleotide. After uracil-DNA glycosylase treatment, a first 18-cycle PCR used universal primers M1SS and BC2_uni_R on all cDNA. The paper's processing steps were these. For normalization, 1 million high-quality reads, each with a distinct molecular identifier, were randomly selected from each sample. Reads sharing molecular identifiers were discarded rather than binned into consensus sequences. MiTCR, run with a Q25 quality threshold and the strictest error-elimination algorithm, handled CDR3 identification, clonotype clustering and error correction. A nonparametric unseen species model with Euler transformation was used to estimate lower-bound total TCR beta diversity. The raw public data were reprocessed by TCRdb itself: fastp quality trimming at Q25, MiXCR clonotype calling, in-frame beta chains only. All rows with the same CDR3 protein become a single entry with the most common DNA and genes. These V and J calls derive from TCRdb rather than the authors' analysis. The sample has about 640,000 distinct CDR3 sequences on record, roughly two fifths of them singletons. The ten largest make up roughly 30% of the sample.

The junction shows trimming of 6 bases on V and 6 bases on J, plus 20 bases between the germline ends. CDR1 and CDR2, looked up from the germline V gene, are MNHEY and SVGEGT. The CDR3 starts with the cysteine, ends with the phenylalanine, and has 16 residues. Solely the CDR3 DNA is kept, with 48 bases framed from the first base. This clonotype was counted many times. Its antigen specificity is not known. Base qualities are missing; no much larger clone stands one base away. Systemically healthy Caucasian individuals from Russia, 35 to 50 in total and aged roughly 6 to 100 years, were included as donors. Approximately 9 milliliters of peripheral blood were collected from each donor into EDTA-treated Vacutainer tubes. Ficoll-Paque density-gradient centrifugation was used to isolate PBMCs, with at least 6 million per sample. Trizol reagent was used to extract total RNA from PBMCs, with at least 6 micrograms per sample. For every donor, an aliquot of PBMCs went through flow cytometry to measure the percentages of naive CD45RAhigh/CD27high T cells.

The sequence came from an elderly man in good health. This chain joins TRBV6-2 or TRBV6-3 to TRBJ2-2; the D gene is perhaps TRBD2, on 6 matching bases. Material: blood. Read as DNA, the sequence is TGTGCCAGCAGCCCCCCGGGTTTCACGGGGGCCGGGGAGCTGTTTTTT. This codes for CASSPPGFTGAGELFF.